The source of this TCR beta chain is a study of cytomegalovirus exposure and HLA in healthy donors. Across the whole study: Researchers previously reported finding fewer than 120 million unique TCR beta sequences from 150 million to 200 million T cells. There were about 85 million unique TCRs (from HLA-typed donors) in an early data release.

Primers: 60 Vbeta forward and 13 Jbeta reverse. TCRdb's copy holds only in-frame clones and misses some; the assay was immunoSEQ multiplex PCR. The table has 110,000 to 150,000 clones, nearly 85% seen once. About this clone: Its antigen is not known.

CDR1 and CDR2 (germline): SQVTM, ANQGSEA. V lost 5 bases to trimming and J lost 5 bases; unmatched junction nucleotides: 4. This CDR3 has 13 residues. General observations from the study: HLA-A and HLA-B allele assignments for most subjects were reportedly predicted accurately using TCR beta sequences. In a later analysis, HLA-C alleles had the fewest associated TCRs, DRB1 alleles the most.

The receptor was derived from a male donor in good health and CMV-seronegative. Sequences were obtained from PBMCs. The chain combines TRBV29-1 with TRBJ2-7; the match to TRBD2 covers 12 bases. CDR3 in DNA: TGCAGCGTTCTAGCGGGAGGGCCCGACGAGCAGTACTTC. It specifies CSVLAGGPDEQYF.